These 16 T cell receptor beta chains originate from one sample sequenced in a study of OX40 agonist ivuxolimab in advanced cancers. The repertoire was sequenced with immunoSEQ multiplex PCR; TCRdb's copy has only in-frame clones and lacks some. The sample has roughly 81,000 clones; around 85% are singletons. The material was CD4+ or CD8+ T cells sorted from blood, obtained in a trial of the OX40 agonist ivuxolimab. All receptors derive from an adult with an advanced solid tumor such as melanoma, head and neck, liver or kidney cancer.

The chain uses TRBV6-6 and TRBJ2-3; D is unresolved. Trimming removed 6 bases at V and 0 bases at J, with 13 bases between. From germline, CDR1 is MNHNY and CDR2 SVGAGI (reference sequence). This CDR3 spans 15 amino acids. The CDR3 DNA is TGTGCCAGCAGCCCTGACCGAGCTAGCACAGATACGCAGTATTTT. This gives the protein CASSPDRASTDTQYF.

V and J are TRBV4-1 and TRBJ1-6, with 11 bases matching TRBD1. Per the germline V gene, CDR1 is MGHRA and CDR2 is YSYEKL. V dropped 3 bases and J dropped 9; count of bases not matched to a gene: 4. The CDR3 contains 15 residues. The CDR3 bases are TGCGCCAGCAGCCAGGAGGGACAGGGGGTTTCACCCCTCCACTTT. Translation: CASSQEGQGVSPLHF.

This chain uses TRBV7-9 with TRBJ2-1; 7 positions agree with TRBD2. Trimming took 5 bases from V and 4 from J; bases not matched to a gene: 14. The CDR3 totals 17 residues. The germline V gene has CDR1 SEHNR and CDR2 FQNEAQ (reference sequence). CDR3 sequence: CASSPKKRLAAYNEQFF. In DNA, the CDR3 is TGTGCCAGCAGCCCTAAGAAGAGGCTAGCGGCTTACAATGAGCAGTTCTTC.

The rearrangement uses TRBV5-6 and TRBJ2-7; D is unclear. Trimming took off 5 bases at V and 5 bases at J, with 11 bases between the two ends. Germline V gives CDR1 SGHDT, CDR2 YYEEEE. This CDR3 spans 12 amino acids. The CDR3 region is CASSSGVNEQYF. In DNA, the CDR3 is TGTGCCAGCAGTTCAGGAGTGAACGAGCAGTACTTC.

This chain joins TRBV5-1 and TRBJ2-5; D is possibly TRBD2 (6 bases). With the DNA end fitting TRBJ2-7 better, the J assignment may be wrong. The CDR3 runs to 13 residues. Germline CDR1 reads SGHRS; CDR2 reads YFSETQ. CDR3: CASSAGLNYEQYF. The CDR3 nucleotides are TGCGCCAGCAGCGCGGGGCTTAACTACGAGCAGTACTTC.

The chain joins TRBV2 to TRBJ2-5, with TRBD2 as a possible D gene (6 bases). The end of the DNA fits TRBJ2-7 better, so the J call may be wrong. The CDR3 length is 14 residues. Germline V gene lookup returns CDR1 SNHLY and CDR2 FYNNEI. The CDR3 DNA sequence: TGTGCCAGCAGTCGTCGTGCGGGACCTACCGAGCAGTACTTC. Its translation: CASSRRAGPTEQYF.

This chain joins TRBV5-6 and TRBJ2-7; 7 bases fit TRBD1. The CDR3 is made up of 13 amino acids. Germline V gives CDR1 SGHDT, CDR2 YYEEEE. V gave up 3 bases and J gave up 2 bases; unmatched junction bases: 2. The CDR3: CASSSTGPYEQYF. The CDR3 nucleotides are TGTGCCAGCAGCTCGACAGGGCCCTACGAGCAGTACTTC.

The chain couples TRBV7-8 to TRBJ2-5; no clear D gene. This CDR3 has 15 amino acids. Germline CDR1 SGHVS, CDR2 FQNEAQ. With 7 bases removed from V and 5 bases from J, the gap between germline ends came to 20 bases. The CDR3 sequence is CASNPNWAGRETQYF. DNA of the CDR3: TGTGCCAGCAACCCCAACTGGGCAGGTCGCGAGACCCAGTACTTC.

The rearrangement links TRBV25-1 to TRBJ1-2; the match to TRBD1 covers 8 bases. Germline V gives CDR1 MGHDK, CDR2 SYGVNS. CDR3 length: 12 amino acids. V lost 5 bases to trimming and J lost 6 bases; unmatched junction nucleotides: 2. The CDR3 is CASSSGGHGYTF. In nucleotides, the CDR3 is TGTGCCAGCAGTTCAGGGGGCCATGGCTACACCTTC.

This clone was counted once. The chain employs TRBV6-1 and TRBJ1-2; 8 nucleotides agree with TRBD1. Germline-derived CDR1 and CDR2 are MNHNS and SASEGT. Trimming took 1 base from V and 4 from J; bases not matched to a gene: 8. The CDR3 loop spans 16 amino acids. The CDR3 DNA sequence: TGTGCCAGCAGTGAAGGCAGGGGGCAAATCGGCTATGGCTACACCTTC. This translates into CASSEGRGQIGYGYTF.

Only one count was recorded for this clone. The chain recombines TRBV14 with TRBJ1-5, with D possibly matching TRBD1 (5 bases). The CDR3 consists of 15 residues. Germline V gives CDR1 SGHDN, CDR2 FVKESK. The ends were cut back, 1 base at V and 11 bases at J, with 18 bases in the middle. The CDR3 DNA reads TGTGCCAGCAGCCAAGGGGGGGGACTAGCATCGGCCCAGCATTTT. Translating it yields CASSQGGGLASAQHF.

The J gene is TRBJ1-2, the V gene TRBV10-3; D is uncertain. The CDR3 has 12 residues. Germline V gene data show CDR1 as ENHRY and CDR2 as SYGVKD. Trimming took 4 bases from V and 6 from J, leaving 9 bases between them. The CDR3 sequence is CAISAVNNGYTF. The CDR3 DNA is TGTGCCATCAGTGCGGTAAACAATGGCTACACCTTC.

The chain uses TRBV5-4 and TRBJ2-5; no firm D call. Trimming pared 0 bases from V and 2 bases from J, leaving 11 bases between. CDR1 and CDR2 from the germline V gene are SGHNT and YYREEE (reference sequence). This CDR3 has 15 amino acids. The CDR3 DNA sequence: TGTGCCAGCAGCTTGGGGGCCACGAGACAAGAGACCCAGTACTTC. Translation: CASSLGATRQETQYF.

As to this clone: At one of its ends the junction is not consistent with the germline gene, which may arise from a read error. V is TRBV7-8 and J is TRBJ1-1; 7 bases map to TRBD1. The length of the CDR3 is 16 residues. Per germline, CDR1 SGHVS and CDR2 FQNEAQ. Written as DNA, the CDR3 is TGTGCCAGCAGATTAGAGGGGGCCGCGGTGAACACTGAAGCTTTCTTT. Amino acid sequence: CASRLEGAAVNTEAFF.

This chain joins TRBV7-6 and TRBJ1-1; D may be TRBD1 (6 bases). Trimming removed 5 bases at V and 1 base at J, with 8 bases between. This CDR3 contains 13 residues. Germline CDR1 SGHVS, CDR2 FNYEAQ. Here the CDR3 DNA reads TGTGCCAGCAGCCAGGACAGGAACACTGAAGCTTTCTTT. It translates to CASSQDRNTEAFF. Drawing the rest from reference TRBV7-6 and TRBJ1-1, the complete variable domain is GAGVSQSPRYKVTKRGQDVALRCDPISGHVSLYWYRQALGQGPEFLTYFNYEAQQDKSGLPNDRFSAERPEGSISTLTIQRTEQRDSAMYRCASSQDRNTEAFFGQGTRLTVV.

The CDR3 sequence: CASSEPGGGETQYF. The DNA of the CDR3 is TGCGCCAGCAGTGAGCCGGGAGGAGGAGAGACCCAGTACTTC. The rearrangement uses TRBV10-1 and TRBJ2-5; TRBD2 matches 7 bases. Trimming at V came to 2 bases and at J to 4 bases, leaving 4 bases not matched to a gene. The germline CDR1 and CDR2 sequences are WNHNN and SYGVQD (reference sequence). The CDR3 has 14 amino acids.